This T cell receptor beta chain was captured in a study of T cell repertoires in cytomegalovirus infection. Germline V gene sequence: CDR1 DFQATT, CDR2 SNEGSKA (reference sequence). The CDR3 extends over 13 amino acids. The germline V and J ends were trimmed by 3 bases and 0 bases, with 6 bases remaining between them. Using its own MiXCR run on the reads, TCRdb lists one record per CDR3 protein. This table holds under 200,000 distinct CDR3 sequences, roughly 9% found once. The genes are TRBV20-1 and TRBJ1-3; D gene ambiguous. The origin of this receptor is a human donor in good health (CMV status not recorded). Some clones in this sample may be carry-over from other donors' samples. Sequencing was performed on PBMCs. The chain's CDR3 is CSASKPSGNTIYF. CDR3 sequence (DNA): TGCAGTGCTAGTAAACCCTCTGGAAACACCATATATTTT.